This record looks at one TCR beta chain sequence and its context. The target antigen is unknown. This record comes from a study of graft-versus-host responses after intestinal transplantation. Whole-study findings and limits: Present in recipient marrow, GvH clones included some that appeared first in ileum or blood. Researchers found peak circulating GvH clone levels linked to early post-transplant HvG declines.

Generated by immunoSEQ multiplex PCR, the TCRdb table keeps only in-frame clones and is missing some. Here the sample spans 73,000 or so clones, around 91% being singletons. Germline V gives CDR1 SNHLY, CDR2 FYNNEI. V lost 4 bases and J lost 1, with 22 bases in between. This CDR3 is 18 amino acids long. The sample was unstimulated CD8+ T cells sorted from spleen or lymph node cells, taken before transplant. This receptor was obtained from a human donor who was the organ donor for an intestinal transplant. The chain uses TRBV2 and TRBJ2-5, with D perhaps matching TRBD2 (6 bases). The CDR3 region is CASSVLSGGGKAQETQYF. The DNA of the CDR3 is TGTGCCAGCAGTGTCCTGTCAGGTGGAGGGAAAGCCCAAGAGACCCAGTACTTC.